This TCR beta chain was captured by sequencing in a study of metastatic and nonmetastatic thyroid tumors. All patients were untreated before thyroid surgery. This clone was detected many times. V was pared by 1 base and J by 3 bases, with 6 bases between. CDR3 length: 13 residues. Looked up from germline, CDR1 is LNHDA and CDR2 is SQIVND (reference sequence). TCRdb reanalyzed the PCR reads with MiXCR. There are about 32,000 clones in the sample; under 8% occur only once, and about 39% lies in the top ten. The chain employs TRBV19 and TRBJ1-2; the D is unclear. Sequenced material: blood. The clonotype comes from a female donor with papillary thyroid cancer or a benign thyroid nodule (not recorded which). Some clones in this sample may be carry-over from other donors' samples. CDR3 sequence reads: CASSIGAYYGYTF. DNA for the CDR3: TGTGCCAGTAGTATAGGAGCGTACTATGGCTACACCTTC.